This section outlines one T cell receptor beta chain sequence together with its context. Its antigen target is currently unknown. One base away there is no much larger clone; base qualities are not given. Healthy HIV-negative adults with no recently reported acute infections or vaccinations were included as donors. Every donor was a Caucasian adult living in Nashville, Tennessee, USA. CD4+ T cells were enriched by magnetic negative selection; naive cells were then positively selected on CD45RA, and the negative fraction formed the memory subset. Blood was collected by leukapheresis, and PBMCs were isolated by Ficoll-Histopaque density gradient centrifugation and then cryopreserved in liquid nitrogen vapor phase. Analytical flow cytometry was used to check the purity and quantity of every magnetically sorted T cell population. Genomic DNA was isolated from every sorted fraction and measured by UV absorbance on a Nanodrop 2000c.

TCR CDR3 regions were amplified from genomic DNA by multiplex PCR using the deep immunoSEQ assay. For each cell subset, the extracted genomic DNA was distributed evenly across all wells of several immunoSEQ 96-well plates, and each plate served as one replicate. For sorted subsets, around 200 ng genomic DNA, equal to tens of thousands of T cell genomes, was loaded into each replicate PCR. The purified libraries were quantified using a Qubit 3.0 fluorometer, sized with a Bioanalyzer 2100, and then quantified again using the KAPA Library Quantification kit. Each immunoSEQ 96-well plate was sequenced on its own single-read 150-cycle Illumina NextSeq 550 flow cell. In the authors' own workflow: The immunoSEQ output contained only junctional sequences without quality scores, so filtering could not match that applied to full-length reads. Sequences were annotated with PyIR, a Python wrapper for IgBLAST v1.9, and V/J genes and CDR3 were assigned using IMGT germline references. Reads were filtered out if the reads had weak V/J assignments (E-value above 1e-6), no CDR3, stop codons, out-of-frame junctions, or ambiguous translated residues. A V3J clonotype was defined by an identical inferred V gene, J gene, and CDR3 amino acid sequence. To compute the percentage overlap between repertoires, the number of shared unique clonotypes was divided by the size of the smaller repertoire. Repertoire richness was assessed with RTK rarefaction, the Chao1 estimator, and Recon v2.1 estimates of unobserved clonotypes. OLGA was used to compute generation probabilities for all TCRbeta clonotypes that the gDNA method yielded from a few donors. Imported from immuneACCESS, the table was reduced by TCRdb to in-frame sequences with V and J called. These copies leave out some clones; in studies compared against another copy, an unresolved V gene accounts for under half, and the cause of the remainder is not known. The DNA was the basis for D and trimming; V, J and clone size are from that table. The sample table lists about 2.3 million clones, less than 95% of them with a count of one. Around 0.35% of the sample rests with the top ten.

The data were obtained in a study of shared clonotypes between healthy human individuals (TCRdb year 2020). In terms of the full investigation: The cohort comprised a couple of women and a few men aged 18 to 49 years. For each donor, CD4 naive and CD4 memory were each run on three plates, CD8 naive on two plates, and CD8 memory on one plate. The study deeply sequenced blood TCR repertoires of five healthy adults to estimate repertoire size and the extent of clonotype sharing between individuals. Libraries were prepared and TCR repertoires were sequenced by different laboratories using diverse techniques, in order to increase sequencing depth and limit assay-specific biases. Per donor, leukapheresis produced somewhere between about 0.94 and 10 billion PBMCs.

V and J are truncated by 4 bases and 3 bases respectively, leaving an intervening sequence of 17 bases. The germline V gene (reference sequence) sets CDR1 to WNHNN and CDR2 to SYGVQD. The CDR3 contains 16 residues, cysteine and phenylalanine counted. Of all the DNA, just the CDR3 is kept, 48 bases in frame from base 1. The research as a whole found: Rarefaction of sorted-subset datasets indicated incomplete sequencing despite the large sequencing depth. Sampling was restricted to blood, and TCR repertoires in tissue are likely to differ from TCR repertoires in blood. Pairwise subsampling led to the expectation that sequencing depth would affect the degree of clonotype sharing among donors. Clonotypes shared by all four sorted-subset donors showed higher generation probabilities than non-shared clonotypes. Because the study included only a small number of donors, the genetic and exposure-history diversity represented was limited. When a few donors were compared, the shared fraction of clonotypes was about 5.5% for naive CD4, about 4% for naive CD8, roughly 2.3% for memory CD4, and under 0.5% for memory CD8. Larger estimated clonotype richness was generally found for naive subsets than for memory subsets.

Rearrangement joined TRBV10-1 to TRBJ2-3, with TRBD2 tentatively as D gene (6 bases match). Sequenced: naive CD4+ T cells from PBMCs. Explained via the paper, the cell subset or site label denotes: CD45RA+ positively selected. This receptor was obtained from a man aged 18 to 29 in good health. Some clones in this sample may be carry-over from other donors' samples. The sequence in DNA is TGCGCCAGCAGTGGTGCGGGGTCCCTCCGAACAGATACGCAGTATTTT. Its coded protein is CASSGAGSLRTDTQYF.